These 3 T cell receptor beta chains were all obtained from the same sample, sequenced in a study of blood T cell repertoires in COVID-19. Assay: immunoSEQ multiplex PCR; the TCRdb copy retains only in-frame clones and omits some. The data show around 300,000 clones, over 70% seen once. The sample comprised peripheral blood. All receptors come from a man aged 30-40 years with active or convalescent COVID-19.

V is TRBV19 and J is TRBJ1-5; D remains unclear. The CDR3 has 13 amino acids. CDR1 and CDR2 from the germline V gene are LNHDA and SQIVND (reference sequence). Trimming left V 4 bases short and J 5 bases short, with 9 bases between. The CDR3, as DNA: TGTGCCAGTAGTAGCGACTGGGATCAGCCCCAGCATTTT. Encoded protein: CASSSDWDQPQHF. Filled out from reference TRBV19 and TRBJ1-5, the complete variable domain reads DGGITQSPKYLFRKEGQNVTLSCEQNLNHDAMYWYRQDPGQGLRLIYYSQIVNDFQKGDIAEGYSVSREKKESFPLTVTSAQKNPTAFYLCASSSDWDQPQHFGDGTRLSIL.

This clone was seen only once. V is TRBV7-2 and J is TRBJ2-1, with 7 bases matching TRBD2. The CDR3 covers 14 residues. V gave up 1 base and J gave up 7 bases; unmatched junction bases: 4. CDR1 and CDR2 (germline): SGHTA, FQGNSA. CDR3 in amino acids: CASSLGGSLNEQFF. CDR3 coding DNA: TGTGCCAGCAGCTTAGGCGGGAGTCTGAATGAGCAGTTCTTC. Full variable domain (remainder filled in from reference TRBV7-2 and TRBJ2-1): GAGVSQSPSNKVTEKGKDVELRCDPISGHTALYWYRQSLGQGLEFLIYFQGNSAPDKSGLPSDRFSAERTGGSVSTLTIQRTQQEDSAVYLCASSLGGSLNEQFFGPGTRLTVL.

The chain uses TRBV6-6 and TRBJ2-2; D perhaps matches TRBD1 (6 bases). The CDR3 spans 16 residues. The ends were cut back, 2 bases at V and 0 bases at J, with 10 bases in the middle. Germline V gives CDR1 MNHNY, CDR2 SVGAGI (reference sequence). In nucleotides, the CDR3 is TGTGCCAGCAGTTACAGCAGGGGACCGAACACCGGGGAGCTGTTTTTT. Protein: CASSYSRGPNTGELFF.